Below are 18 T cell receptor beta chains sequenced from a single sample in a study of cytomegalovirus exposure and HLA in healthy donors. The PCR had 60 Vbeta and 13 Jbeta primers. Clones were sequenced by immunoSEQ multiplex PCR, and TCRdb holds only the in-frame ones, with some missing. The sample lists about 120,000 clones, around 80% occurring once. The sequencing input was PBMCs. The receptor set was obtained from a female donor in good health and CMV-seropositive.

CDR3 amino acids: CASKPSGGVETQYF. Here the CDR3 DNA reads TGTGCCAGTAAGCCGAGCGGGGGGGTCGAGACCCAGTACTTC. V usage is TRBV19 and J usage is TRBJ2-5, with TRBD2 matching 10 bases. V was clipped by 7 bases and J by 5 bases; unmatched bases: 7. The CDR3 has 14 residues. CDR1 is LNHDA and CDR2 is SQIVND in the germline V gene (reference sequence).

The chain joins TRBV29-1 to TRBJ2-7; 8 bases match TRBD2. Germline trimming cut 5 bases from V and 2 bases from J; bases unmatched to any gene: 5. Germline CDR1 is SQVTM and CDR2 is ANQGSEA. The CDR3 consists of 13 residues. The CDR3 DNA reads TGCAGCGTTCTCGGGGGGGTCACCTACGAGCAGTACTTC. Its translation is CSVLGGVTYEQYF.

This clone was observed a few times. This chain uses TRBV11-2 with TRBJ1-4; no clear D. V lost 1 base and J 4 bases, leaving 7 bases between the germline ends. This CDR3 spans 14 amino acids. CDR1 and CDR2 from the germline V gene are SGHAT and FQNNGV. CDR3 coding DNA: TGTGCCAGCAGCTTAGCCCTTTTTAATGAAAAACTGTTTTTT. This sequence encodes CASSLALFNEKLFF. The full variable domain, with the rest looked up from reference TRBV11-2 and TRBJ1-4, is EAGVAQSPRYKIIEKRQSVAFWCNPISGHATLYWYQQILGQGPKLLIQFQNNGVVDDSQLPKDRFSAERLKGVDSTLKIQPAKLEDSAVYLCASSLALFNEKLFFGSGTQLSVL.

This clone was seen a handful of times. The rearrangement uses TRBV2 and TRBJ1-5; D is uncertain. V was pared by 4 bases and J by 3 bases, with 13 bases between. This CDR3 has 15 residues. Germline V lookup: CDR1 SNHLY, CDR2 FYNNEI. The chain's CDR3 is CASSVGGRANQPQHF. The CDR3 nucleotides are TGTGCCAGCAGTGTAGGAGGGAGGGCCAATCAGCCCCAGCATTTT.

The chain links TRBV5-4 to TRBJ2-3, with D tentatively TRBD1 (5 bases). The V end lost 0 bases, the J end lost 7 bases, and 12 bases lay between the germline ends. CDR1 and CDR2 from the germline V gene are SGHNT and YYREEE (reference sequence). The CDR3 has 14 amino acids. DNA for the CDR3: TGTGCCAGCAGCTTGGCGACAGTTCCTAATACGCAGTATTTT. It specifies CASSLATVPNTQYF.

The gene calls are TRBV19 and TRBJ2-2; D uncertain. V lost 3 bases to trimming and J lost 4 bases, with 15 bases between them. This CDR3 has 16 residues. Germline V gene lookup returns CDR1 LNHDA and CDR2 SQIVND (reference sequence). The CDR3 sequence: CASSIKTGVGTGELFF. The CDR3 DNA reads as TGTGCCAGTAGTATTAAGACTGGCGTTGGCACCGGGGAGCTGTTTTTT.

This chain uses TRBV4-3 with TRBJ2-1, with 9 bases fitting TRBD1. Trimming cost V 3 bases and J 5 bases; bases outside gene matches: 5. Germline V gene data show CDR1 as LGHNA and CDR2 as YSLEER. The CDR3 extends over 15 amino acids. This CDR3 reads CASSHPGQGDNEQFF. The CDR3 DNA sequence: TGCGCCAGCAGCCACCCGGGACAGGGAGACAATGAGCAGTTCTTC.

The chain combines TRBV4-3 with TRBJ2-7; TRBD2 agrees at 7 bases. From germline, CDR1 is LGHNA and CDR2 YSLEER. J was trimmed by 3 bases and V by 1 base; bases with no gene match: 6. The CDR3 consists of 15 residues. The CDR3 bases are TGCGCCAGCAGCCAAGGAATGACGGGGGGCTACGAGCAGTACTTC. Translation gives CASSQGMTGGYEQYF.

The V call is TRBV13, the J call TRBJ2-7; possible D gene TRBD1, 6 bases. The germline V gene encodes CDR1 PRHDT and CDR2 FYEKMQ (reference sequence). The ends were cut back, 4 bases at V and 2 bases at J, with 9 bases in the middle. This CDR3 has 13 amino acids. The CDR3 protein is CASSSDSAYEQYF. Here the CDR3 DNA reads TGTGCCAGCAGCTCGGACAGTGCCTACGAGCAGTACTTC. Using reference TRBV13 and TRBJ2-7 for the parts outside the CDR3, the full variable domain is AAGVIQSPRHLIKEKRETATLKCYPIPRHDTVYWYQQGPGQDPQFLISFYEKMQSDKGSIPDRFSAQQFSDYHSELNMSSLELGDSALYFCASSSDSAYEQYFGPGTRLTVT.

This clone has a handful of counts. This CDR3 is CASSSDRGTNTEAFF. CDR3 DNA: TGTGCCAGCAGCTCAGACAGGGGGACGAACACTGAAGCTTTCTTT. V is TRBV7-9 and J is TRBJ1-1; 9 bases fit TRBD1. This CDR3 is 15 amino acids long. After removal of 4 bases from V and 1 base from J, the junction contained 4 bases not matched to a gene. The germline CDR1 and CDR2 sequences are SEHNR and FQNEAQ (reference sequence).

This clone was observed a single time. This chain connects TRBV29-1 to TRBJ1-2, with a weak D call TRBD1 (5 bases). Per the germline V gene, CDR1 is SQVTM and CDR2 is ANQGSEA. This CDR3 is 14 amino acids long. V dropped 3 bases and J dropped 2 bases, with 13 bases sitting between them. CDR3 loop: CSVEEFGGNYGYTF. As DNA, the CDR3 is TGCAGCGTTGAGGAATTTGGGGGGAACTATGGCTACACCTTC. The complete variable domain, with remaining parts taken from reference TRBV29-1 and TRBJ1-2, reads SAVISQKPSRDICQRGTSLTIQCQVDSQVTMMFWYRQQPGQSLTLIATANQGSEATYESGFVIDKFPISRPNLTFSTLTVSNMSPEDSSIYLCSVEEFGGNYGYTFGSGTRLTVV.

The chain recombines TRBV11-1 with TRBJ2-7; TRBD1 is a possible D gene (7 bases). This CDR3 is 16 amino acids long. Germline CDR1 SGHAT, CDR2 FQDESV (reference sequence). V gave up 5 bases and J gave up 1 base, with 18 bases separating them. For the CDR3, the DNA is TGTGCCAGCAGCCATGGGGGGACAGACGGATCCTACGAGCAGTACTTC. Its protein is CASSHGGTDGSYEQYF.

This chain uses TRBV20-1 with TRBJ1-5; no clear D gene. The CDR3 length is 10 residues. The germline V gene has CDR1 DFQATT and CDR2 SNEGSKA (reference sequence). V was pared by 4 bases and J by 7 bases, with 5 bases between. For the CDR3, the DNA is TGCAGTGCTAATGAGCAGCCCCAGCATTTT. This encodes CSANEQPQHF.

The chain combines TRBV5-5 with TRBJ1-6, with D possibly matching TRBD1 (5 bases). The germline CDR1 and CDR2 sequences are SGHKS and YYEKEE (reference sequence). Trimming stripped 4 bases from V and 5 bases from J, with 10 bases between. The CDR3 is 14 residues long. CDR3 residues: CASSRQGDNSPLHF. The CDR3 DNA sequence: TGTGCCAGCAGCCGGCAGGGTGATAATTCACCCCTCCACTTT. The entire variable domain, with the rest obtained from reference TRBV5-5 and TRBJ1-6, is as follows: DAGVTQSPTHLIKTRGQQVTLRCSPISGHKSVSWYQQVLGQGPQFIFQYYEKEERGRGNFPDRFSARQFPNYSSELNVNALLLGDSALYLCASSRQGDNSPLHFGNGTRLTVT.

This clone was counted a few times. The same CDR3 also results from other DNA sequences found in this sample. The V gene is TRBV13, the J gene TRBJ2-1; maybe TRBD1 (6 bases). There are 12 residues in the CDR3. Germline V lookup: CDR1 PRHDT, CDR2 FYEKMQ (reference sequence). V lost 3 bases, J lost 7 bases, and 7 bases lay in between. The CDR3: CASSLRGNEQFF. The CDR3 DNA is TGTGCCAGCAGCTTGAGGGGGAATGAGCAGTTCTTC.

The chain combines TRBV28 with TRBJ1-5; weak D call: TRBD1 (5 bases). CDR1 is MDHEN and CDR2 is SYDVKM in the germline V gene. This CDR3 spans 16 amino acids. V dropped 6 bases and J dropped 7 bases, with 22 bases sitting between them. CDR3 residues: CASRVGGEAGAQPQHF. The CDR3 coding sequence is TGTGCCAGCAGAGTCGGGGGGGAGGCTGGCGCGCAGCCCCAGCATTTT.

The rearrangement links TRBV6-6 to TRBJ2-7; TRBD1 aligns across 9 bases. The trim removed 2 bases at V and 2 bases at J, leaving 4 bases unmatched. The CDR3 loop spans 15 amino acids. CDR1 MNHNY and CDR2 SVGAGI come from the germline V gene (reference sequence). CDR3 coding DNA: TGTGCCAGCAGTTACGCGGGACAGGGTCCCTACGAGCAGTACTTC. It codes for CASSYAGQGPYEQYF.

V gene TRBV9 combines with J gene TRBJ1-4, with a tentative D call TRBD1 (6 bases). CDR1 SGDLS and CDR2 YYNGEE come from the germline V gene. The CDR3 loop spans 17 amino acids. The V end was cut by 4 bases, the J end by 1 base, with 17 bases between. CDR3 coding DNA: TGTGCCAGCAGCCAAATGGGGGGGCCCCTAACTAATGAAAAACTGTTTTTT. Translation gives CASSQMGGPLTNEKLFF.